These 9 T cell receptor beta chains were all obtained from the same sample, sequenced in a study of blood T cell repertoires in COVID-19. TCRdb's table, derived via immunoSEQ multiplex PCR, lists solely in-frame clones and lacks some. Among some 74,000 clones listed, more than 75% were seen once. Material for sequencing was peripheral blood. These receptors all stem from a human donor in a cohort sampled during active COVID-19.

This clone was recorded a few times. The genes are TRBV30 and TRBJ1-1; possible D gene TRBD1, 6 bases. The CDR3 extends over 15 amino acids. V lost 3 bases to trimming and J lost 3 bases, with 17 bases between them. Germline loops: CDR1 GTSNPN, CDR2 SVGIG (reference sequence). The CDR3, as DNA: TGTGCCTGGAGCAGGGGTGGAGGAATGGACACTGAAGCTTTCTTT. Residues: CAWSRGGGMDTEAFF.

This chain uses TRBV7-3 with TRBJ2-1, with D unclear. The CDR3 extends over 13 amino acids. Per germline, CDR1 SGHTA and CDR2 FQGTGA. Trimming took off 2 bases at V and 6 bases at J, with 8 bases between the two ends. The CDR3 nucleotides are TGTGCCAGCAGCTTACGCCAGGCCAATGAGCAGTTCTTC. Amino acids: CASSLRQANEQFF.

The gene calls are TRBV18 and TRBJ1-2, with a tentative D call TRBD1 (5 bases). The V end was cut by 0 bases, the J end by 2 bases, with 10 bases between. The germline gives CDR1 KGHSH, CDR2 LQKENI. The CDR3 length is 15 residues. CDR3 coding DNA: TGTGCCAGCTCACCACCGATCGCAGGGAACTATGGCTACACCTTC. Its translation is CASSPPIAGNYGYTF.

This clone was picked up a small number of times. This chain joins TRBV30 and TRBJ1-4, with TRBD1 as a possible D gene (5 bases). V lost 1 base and J 4 bases, leaving 13 bases between the germline ends. The CDR3 is 15 amino acids. CDR1 is GTSNPN, CDR2 SVGIG, per germline (reference sequence). For the CDR3, the DNA is TGTGCCTGGAGTGCTGGACAAGCTAGTAATGAAAAACTGTTTTTT. This codes for CAWSAGQASNEKLFF.

This clone was counted between two and nine times. The chain joins TRBV4-3 to TRBJ2-5; TRBD1 is a possible D gene (7 bases). Germline CDR1 reads LGHNA; CDR2 reads YSLEER. The V and J ends lost 1 base and 7 bases respectively, with 13 bases between them. This CDR3 has 14 residues. The CDR3 DNA follows: TGCGCCAGCAGCCAAGTGCCTCAGGGGGGGACCCAGTACTTC. It yields the protein CASSQVPQGGTQYF.

This sequence joins TRBV6-6 and TRBJ2-3; 8 bases match TRBD2. Germline V gene lookup returns CDR1 MNHNY and CDR2 SVGAGI (reference sequence). With 6 bases clipped from V and 5 bases from J, the junction kept 4 bases outside the gene matches. CDR3 length: 13 amino acids. CDR3 DNA: TGTGCCAGCAGCTATGCGGGGGGAGATACGCAGTATTTT. Encoded protein: CASSYAGGDTQYF.

The chain links TRBV19 to TRBJ1-5; tentative D call: TRBD1 (6 bases). The V end was cut by 11 bases, the J end by 2 bases, with 22 bases between. Germline CDR1 is LNHDA and CDR2 is SQIVND (reference sequence). The length of the CDR3 is 16 residues. CDR3 amino acids: CAGGGSGTVGNQPQHF. The CDR3 DNA reads TGTGCCGGGGGCGGGTCGGGTACTGTAGGCAATCAGCCCCAGCATTTT.

The rearrangement joins TRBV7-8 to TRBJ1-4; TRBD1 aligns across 7 bases. V was pared by 6 bases and J by 10 bases, with 14 bases of the junction left unmatched. Germline CDR1 is SGHVS and CDR2 is FQNEAQ. This CDR3 is built from 15 residues. The CDR3 protein is CASRPTGQAAGKLFF. CDR3 bases: TGTGCCAGCAGGCCCACTGGACAGGCGGCTGGAAAACTGTTTTTT.

The rearrangement links TRBV9 to TRBJ2-5, with D possibly matching TRBD2 (6 bases). The CDR3 spans 14 residues. V was trimmed by 3 bases and J by 7 bases, leaving 16 bases between them. The germline V gene has CDR1 SGDLS and CDR2 YYNGEE. This chain's CDR3 is CASSAGGGRGTQYF. CDR3 in DNA: TGTGCCAGCAGCGCCGGGGGTGGGAGAGGGACCCAGTACTTC.